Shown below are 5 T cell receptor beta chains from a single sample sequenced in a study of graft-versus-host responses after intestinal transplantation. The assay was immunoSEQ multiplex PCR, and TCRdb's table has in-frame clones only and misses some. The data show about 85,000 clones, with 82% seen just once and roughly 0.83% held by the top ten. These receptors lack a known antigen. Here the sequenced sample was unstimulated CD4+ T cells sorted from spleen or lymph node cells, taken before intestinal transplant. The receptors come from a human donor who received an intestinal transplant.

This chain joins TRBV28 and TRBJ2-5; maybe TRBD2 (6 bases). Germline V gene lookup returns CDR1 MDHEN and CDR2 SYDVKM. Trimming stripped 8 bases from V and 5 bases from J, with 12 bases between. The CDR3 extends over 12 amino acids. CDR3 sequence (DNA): TGTGCCAGCGGGGTCGGAGGGGAGACCCAGTACTTC. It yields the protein CASGVGGETQYF.

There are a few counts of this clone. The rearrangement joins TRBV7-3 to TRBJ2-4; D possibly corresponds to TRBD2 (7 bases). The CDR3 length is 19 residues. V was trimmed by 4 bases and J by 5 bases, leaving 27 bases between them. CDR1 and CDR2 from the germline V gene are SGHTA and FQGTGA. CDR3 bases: TGTGCCAGCAGCTCCACCGGATTTGGACAGCCGGGGGGCGAAAACATTCAGTACTTC. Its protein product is CASSSTGFGQPGGENIQYF.

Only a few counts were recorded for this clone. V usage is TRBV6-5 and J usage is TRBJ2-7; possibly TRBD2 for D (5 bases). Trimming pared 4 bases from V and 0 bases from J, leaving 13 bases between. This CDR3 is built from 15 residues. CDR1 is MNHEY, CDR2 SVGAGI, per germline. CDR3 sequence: CASSSQLGLSYEQYF. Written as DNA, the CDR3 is TGTGCCAGCAGTTCCCAACTAGGACTCTCCTACGAGCAGTACTTC.

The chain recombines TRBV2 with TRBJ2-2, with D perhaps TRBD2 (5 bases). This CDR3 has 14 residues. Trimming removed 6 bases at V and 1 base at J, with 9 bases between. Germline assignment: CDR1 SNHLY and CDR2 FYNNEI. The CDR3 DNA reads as TGTGCCAGCAGCGGACTGATGAACACCGGGGAGCTGTTTTTT. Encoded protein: CASSGLMNTGELFF.

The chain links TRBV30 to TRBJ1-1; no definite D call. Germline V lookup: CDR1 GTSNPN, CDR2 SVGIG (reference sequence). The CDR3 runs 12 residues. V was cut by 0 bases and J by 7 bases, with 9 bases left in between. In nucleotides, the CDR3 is TGTGCCTGGAGTGTACGGGTCGGTGAAGCTTTCTTT. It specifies CAWSVRVGEAFF.